The 17 T cell receptor beta chains listed next were all sequenced from one sample in a study of T cell responses to AZD1222 COVID-19 vaccine. TCRdb's table, derived via immunoSEQ multiplex PCR, lists solely in-frame clones and lacks some. The profile covers roughly 100,000 clones, with about 86% appearing a single time and approximately 5% taken by the ten largest. This specimen was peripheral blood, taken on day 0 of AZD1222 vaccination. These receptors originate from an adult in good health.

This rearrangement joins TRBV5-1 to TRBJ2-7; no clear D gene. From germline, CDR1 is SGHRS and CDR2 YFSETQ. This CDR3 region has 12 residues. With 1 base removed from V and 3 bases from J, the gap between germline ends came to 5 bases. The CDR3 sequence: CASSLSRYEQYF. The CDR3 nucleotides are TGCGCCAGCAGCTTGTCCCGCTACGAGCAGTACTTC.

The genes are TRBV11-1 and TRBJ2-5, with 10 bases identical to TRBD2. CDR1 and CDR2 (germline): SGHAT, FQDESV (reference sequence). The ends lost 4 bases at V and 3 bases at J; junction bases unmatched: 5. CDR3 size: 15 residues. The CDR3 nucleotides read TGTGCCAGCAGCTCACCCACTAGCGGGAAAGAGACCCAGTACTTC. This codes for CASSSPTSGKETQYF. The full variable domain, its missing parts supplied by reference TRBV11-1 and TRBJ2-5, is EAEVAQSPRYKITEKSQAVAFWCDPISGHATLYWYRQILGQGPELLVQFQDESVVDDSQLPKDRFSAERLKGVDSTLKIQPAELGDSAMYLCASSSPTSGKETQYFGPGTRLLVL.

The V call is TRBV12-3 or TRBV12-4, the J call TRBJ1-1, with D hard to call. This CDR3 region has 12 residues. V lost 3 bases and J lost 1, with 3 bases in between. This CDR3 is CASSFKNTEAFF. The CDR3 region has the DNA TGTGCCAGCAGTTTCAAGAACACTGAAGCTTTCTTT.

This clone was seen only once. CDR3 sequence reads: CASSQDSSGWGGNQPQHF. The CDR3 region has the DNA TGCGCCAGCAGCCAAGATTCCTCAGGGTGGGGTGGAAATCAGCCCCAGCATTTT. V is TRBV4-1 and J is TRBJ1-5; the D gene is possibly TRBD1 (5 bases). Trimming shortened V by 0 bases and J by 4 bases, and 19 bases separated the two germline ends. CDR1 MGHRA and CDR2 YSYEKL come from the germline V gene. The CDR3 sequence is 18 residues long.

The V call is TRBV18, the J call TRBJ2-3; maybe TRBD1 (5 bases). The CDR3 runs 15 residues. V lost 1 base and J 1 base, leaving 9 bases between the germline ends. The germline V gene has CDR1 KGHSH and CDR2 LQKENI. The CDR3 reads CASSPQGIGTDTQYF. The CDR3 nucleotides are TGTGCCAGCTCACCACAGGGGATAGGCACAGATACGCAGTATTTT.

The chain joins TRBV5-4 to TRBJ2-3, with a weak D call TRBD2 (6 bases). Trimming stripped 5 bases from V and 6 bases from J, with 19 bases between. Germline-derived CDR1 and CDR2 are SGHNT and YYREEE (reference sequence). CDR3 length equals 15 residues. CDR3: CASRVAEARLDTQYF. CDR3 sequence (DNA): TGTGCCAGCAGGGTAGCGGAGGCTAGGCTCGATACGCAGTATTTT.

This chain links TRBV6-5 with TRBJ1-5; TRBD1 matches 8 bases. After removal of 6 bases from V and 0 bases from J, the junction contained 1 base not matched to a gene. The CDR3 totals 14 residues. CDR1 and CDR2 (germline): MNHEY, SVGAGI. The CDR3 DNA reads TGTGCCAGCAGAGGACAGGGTAGCAATCAGCCCCAGCATTTT. Translation gives CASRGQGSNQPQHF.

This chain connects TRBV7-9 to TRBJ1-1; D is ambiguous. This CDR3 comprises 13 residues. V lost 7 bases and J 0 bases, leaving 9 bases between the germline ends. From germline, CDR1 is SEHNR and CDR2 FQNEAQ (reference sequence). CDR3 residues: CASNEPVNTEAFF. CDR3 nucleotides: TGTGCCAGCAACGAGCCTGTGAACACTGAAGCTTTCTTT. The complete variable domain, with remaining parts taken from reference TRBV7-9 and TRBJ1-1, reads DTGVSQNPRHKITKRGQNVTFRCDPISEHNRLYWYRQTLGQGPEFLTYFQNEAQLEKSRLLSDRFSAERPKGSFSTLEIQRTEQGDSAMYLCASNEPVNTEAFFGQGTRLTVV.

The chain links TRBV24-1 to TRBJ1-5; D perhaps matches TRBD1 (6 bases). The V gene lost 4 bases and the J gene lost 4 bases, with 13 bases spanning the gap. This CDR3 contains 15 residues. CDR1 is KGHDR and CDR2 is SFDVKD in the germline V gene. This CDR3 is CATSEGTRGNQPQHF. The CDR3 DNA sequence: TGTGCCACCAGTGAAGGGACCAGGGGTAATCAGCCCCAGCATTTT.

The CDR3 is CASGQGSYGYTF. CDR3 nucleotide sequence: TGTGCCAGCGGACAGGGAAGCTATGGCTACACCTTC. This chain connects TRBV28 to TRBJ1-2; 8 positions match TRBD1. Looked up from germline, CDR1 is MDHEN and CDR2 is SYDVKM. V shed 8 bases and J 4 bases; nucleotides not matched to a gene: 3. The CDR3 spans 12 residues.

In its sample, this clone was seen once. The chain couples TRBV29-1 to TRBJ1-4; 9 bases agree with TRBD1. The CDR3 contains 13 residues. V lost 4 bases, J lost 6 bases, and 3 bases stayed unmatched. Germline lookup yields CDR1 SQVTM and CDR2 ANQGSEA. CDR3 loop: CSVAGTGYEKLFF. DNA for the CDR3: TGCAGCGTTGCCGGGACAGGGTATGAAAAACTGTTTTTT.

The chain employs TRBV21-1 and TRBJ1-4. TRBV21-1 is a known pseudogene. The CDR3 covers 15 residues. The CDR3: CATDALGGGNEKLFF. In DNA, the CDR3 is TGTGCCACCGATGCGCTCGGAGGGGGGAATGAAAAACTGTTTTTT.

The chain recombines TRBV7-9 with TRBJ1-1; 7 positions match TRBD1. With V trimmed by 1 base and J by 0 bases, 8 bases remained unmatched. Germline lookup yields CDR1 SEHNR and CDR2 FQNEAQ (reference sequence). This CDR3 is 17 amino acids long. CDR3 coding DNA: TGTGCCAGCAGCTTAGACGGTCCGGGACAGATGAACACTGAAGCTTTCTTT. It yields the protein CASSLDGPGQMNTEAFF.

J is TRBJ2-7 and V is TRBV7-9; D gene uncertain. The CDR3 extends over 14 amino acids. V was clipped by 4 bases and J by 2 bases, with 12 bases between them. Germline CDR1 SEHNR, CDR2 FQNEAQ (reference sequence). The CDR3 region has the DNA TGTGCCAGCAGCTCGAGTAGGATAACCTACGAGCAGTACTTC. It is translated as CASSSSRITYEQYF.

This chain links TRBV5-1 with TRBJ2-2, with 10 bases matching TRBD2. After removal of 1 base from V and 0 bases from J, the junction contained 6 bases not matched to a gene. This CDR3 is 18 amino acids long. Germline values: CDR1 SGHRS, CDR2 YFSETQ. The CDR3 DNA reads as TGCGCCAGCAGCTTGAATTCCCTAGCGGGAGCGAACACCGGGGAGCTGTTTTTT. Its translation: CASSLNSLAGANTGELFF.

The CDR3 region is CASSVRPGQGNIQYF. In DNA, the CDR3 is TGTGCCAGCAGCGTCCGGCCGGGACAGGGAAACATTCAGTACTTC. The chain joins TRBV9 to TRBJ2-4; 9 positions match TRBD1. CDR3 size: 15 residues. The V gene's germline CDR1 is SGDLS and CDR2 YYNGEE. V lost 2 bases to trimming and J lost 6 bases; unmatched junction nucleotides: 6.

The chain uses TRBV5-1 and TRBJ1-4; maybe TRBD1 (6 bases). Germline V gene data show CDR1 as SGHRS and CDR2 as YFSETQ. Trimming removed 4 bases from V and 7 bases from J, with 20 bases in between. This CDR3 has 16 residues. CDR3 amino acids: CASSPGDGGLVEKLFF. Here the CDR3 DNA reads TGCGCCAGCAGCCCTGGAGATGGGGGGCTGGTTGAAAAACTGTTTTTT. The complete variable domain, with remaining parts taken from reference TRBV5-1 and TRBJ1-4, reads KAGVTQTPRYLIKTRGQQVTLSCSPISGHRSVSWYQQTPGQGLQFLFEYFSETQRNKGNFPGRFSGRQFSNSRSEMNVSTLELGDSALYLCASSPGDGGLVEKLFFGSGTQLSVL.